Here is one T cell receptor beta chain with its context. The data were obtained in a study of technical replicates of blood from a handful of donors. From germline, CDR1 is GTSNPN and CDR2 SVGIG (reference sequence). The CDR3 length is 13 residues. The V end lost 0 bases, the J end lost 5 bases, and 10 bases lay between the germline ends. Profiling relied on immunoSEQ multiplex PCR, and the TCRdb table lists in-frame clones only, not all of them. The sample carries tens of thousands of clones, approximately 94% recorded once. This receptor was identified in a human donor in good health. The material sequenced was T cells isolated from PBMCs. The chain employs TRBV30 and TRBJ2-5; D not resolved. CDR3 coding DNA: TGTGCCTGGAGTGTACGTCTCAGGGAGACCCAGTACTTC. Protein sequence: CAWSVRLRETQYF.